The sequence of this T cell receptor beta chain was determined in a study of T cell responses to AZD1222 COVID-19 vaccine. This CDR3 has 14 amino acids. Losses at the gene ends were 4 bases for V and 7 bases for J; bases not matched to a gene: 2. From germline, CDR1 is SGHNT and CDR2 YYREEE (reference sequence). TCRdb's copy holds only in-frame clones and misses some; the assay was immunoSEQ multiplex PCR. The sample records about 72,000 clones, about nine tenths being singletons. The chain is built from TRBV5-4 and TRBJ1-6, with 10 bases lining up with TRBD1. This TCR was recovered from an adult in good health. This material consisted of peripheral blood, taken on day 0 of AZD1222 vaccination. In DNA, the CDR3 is TGTGCCAGCAGCGGACAGGGGGGGAATTCACCCCTCCACTTT. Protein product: CASSGQGGNSPLHF. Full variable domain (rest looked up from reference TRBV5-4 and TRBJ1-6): ETGVTQSPTHLIKTRGQQVTLRCSSQSGHNTVSWYQQALGQGPQFIFQYYREEENGRGNFPPRFSGLQFPNYSSELNVNALELDDSALYLCASSGQGGNSPLHFGNGTRLTVT.